The text below deals with one TCR beta chain. The sample originates from a study of CD8 T cells in Susac syndrome. Controls were age- and sex-matched healthy donors. The authors negatively isolated CD8+ and CD4+ T cells and FACS-enriched TEMRA cells. CDR1 is SGHRS, CDR2 YFSETQ, per germline. Trimming at V came to 4 bases and at J to 4 bases, leaving 7 bases not matched to a gene. CDR3 length equals 16 residues. cDNA came from about 0.5 to 1 ug RNA primed by random hexamers. Amplification of TCR beta CDR3 was carried out by immunoSEQ multiplex PCR, which covered 54 Vbeta and 13 Jbeta segments. In TCRdb, the immunoSEQ multiplex PCR reads were re-called with MiXCR into one record per CDR3 protein. In the table there are about 200,000 distinct CDR3 sequences, 85% to 95% of which are singletons.

Input material: CD4+ T cells from PBMCs. The sequence was collected from a human donor in good health. The chain recombines TRBV5-1 with TRBJ2-1, with 11 bases matching TRBD2. CDR3 nucleotide sequence: TGCGCCAGCAGCCCTGGGACTAGCGGAAATTACAATGAGCAGTTCTTC. It is translated as CASSPGTSGNYNEQFF.